These 10 T cell receptor beta chains share one sample of origin, sequenced in a study of T cells in Graves' hyperthyroidism and ophthalmopathy. RNA transcripts served as the template for amplifying TCR beta CDR3 regions. Using the HTBI primer set, a first-round RT-PCR was run on the TCR CDR3. Via MiXCR, TCRdb re-called the multiplex PCR reads, giving one row per CDR3 protein. The data contain about 600,000 distinct CDR3 sequences, 14% of them singletons. Sequenced sample: blood. The source is a woman between 18 and 29 years old with Graves' ophthalmopathy.

The chain has TRBV3-1 and TRBJ2-2; unclear D gene. Trimming stripped 4 bases from V and 5 bases from J, with 14 bases between. The germline V gene has CDR1 LGHDT and CDR2 YNNKEL (reference sequence). The CDR3 is made up of 15 amino acids. The CDR3 DNA reads as TGTGCCAGCAGCCCGTCCCGGGCTCTGACCGGGGAGCTGTTTTTT. Amino acids: CASSPSRALTGELFF.

The chain uses TRBV7-3 and TRBJ2-3; D call uncertain. The V gene lost 2 bases and the J gene lost 2 bases, with 8 bases spanning the gap. The CDR3 is 14 residues long. Germline CDR1 reads SGHTA; CDR2 reads FQGTGA. The CDR3 protein is CASSLSAVTDTQYF. CDR3 in DNA: TGTGCCAGCAGCTTATCAGCAGTCACAGATACGCAGTATTTT. Full variable domain (outside the CDR3, taken from reference TRBV7-3 and TRBJ2-3): GAGVSQTPSNKVTEKGKYVELRCDPISGHTALYWYRQSLGQGPEFLIYFQGTGAADDSGLPNDRFFAVRPEGSVSTLKIQRTERGDSAVYLCASSLSAVTDTQYFGPGTRLTVL.

This clonotype has at least ten counts. The chain employs TRBV20-1 and TRBJ2-5, with 11 bases matching TRBD2. Germline V gives CDR1 DFQATT, CDR2 SNEGSKA (reference sequence). V gave up 3 bases and J gave up 4 bases; unmatched junction bases: 7. This CDR3 has 15 amino acids. CDR3: CSARILAGESETQYF. CDR3 sequence (DNA): TGCAGTGCTAGGATACTAGCGGGAGAATCAGAGACCCAGTACTTC.

In nucleotides, the CDR3 is TGTGCCACCAGTGATTCCCAGGGTTTCTCTGGGGCCAACGTCCTGACTTTC. As protein: CATSDSQGFSGANVLTF. The chain couples TRBV24-1 to TRBJ2-6; tentatively, D is TRBD1 (5 bases). CDR3 size: 17 residues. V gave up 2 bases and J gave up 0 bases, with 10 bases separating them. Per germline, CDR1 KGHDR and CDR2 SFDVKD.

CDR3 in amino acids: CASSLFGTSLDGYTF. CDR3 coding DNA: TGTGCCAGCAGCTTATTCGGGACATCCCTAGATGGCTACACCTTC. This chain connects TRBV7-9 to TRBJ1-2; D might be TRBD1 (6 bases). CDR1 SEHNR and CDR2 FQNEAQ come from the germline V gene (reference sequence). The CDR3 totals 15 residues. The V end was cut by 2 bases, the J end by 6 bases, with 16 bases between. Based on the CDR3 plus reference TRBV7-9 and TRBJ1-2, the full variable domain is DTGVSQNPRHKITKRGQNVTFRCDPISEHNRLYWYRQTLGQGPEFLTYFQNEAQLEKSRLLSDRFSAERPKGSFSTLEIQRTEQGDSAMYLCASSLFGTSLDGYTFGSGTRLTVV.

The table lists this clonotype with many counts. The chain carries TRBV5-6 and TRBJ2-7, with no clear D. With 2 bases removed from V and 4 bases from J, the gap between germline ends came to 19 bases. The CDR3 spans 16 residues. Germline V CDR1 and CDR2: SGHDT, YYEEEE. The CDR3 sequence is CASSFKNLNAWYEQYF. The CDR3, as DNA: TGTGCCAGCAGCTTTAAAAACCTCAATGCTTGGTACGAGCAGTACTTC. Full variable domain (rest looked up from reference TRBV5-6 and TRBJ2-7): DAGVTQSPTHLIKTRGQQVTLRCSPKSGHDTVSWYQQALGQGPQFIFQYYEEEERQRGNFPDRFSGHQFPNYSSELNVNALLLGDSALYLCASSFKNLNAWYEQYFGPGTRLTVT.

This clonotype has a count of ten or more. The chain recombines TRBV6-1 with TRBJ2-7; tentative D call: TRBD1 (6 bases). The germline V and J ends were trimmed by 5 bases and 3 bases, with 23 bases remaining between them. CDR1 MNHNS and CDR2 SASEGT come from the germline V gene. The CDR3 covers 17 residues. CDR3 protein: CASSYDGGPGEHYEQYF. As DNA, the CDR3 is TGTGCCAGCAGTTACGATGGGGGTCCAGGGGAACACTACGAGCAGTACTTC.

This clonotype was seen at least ten times. The chain has TRBV7-9 and TRBJ2-7, with 7 bases that match TRBD1. The CDR3 length is 15 residues. V was clipped by 0 bases and J by 2 bases; unmatched bases: 4. Germline-derived CDR1 and CDR2 are SEHNR and FQNEAQ (reference sequence). The DNA for the CDR3 is TGTGCCAGCAGCTTAGCGAGACAGGGCCCCTACGAGCAGTACTTC. This translates into CASSLARQGPYEQYF.

The chain has TRBV20-1 and TRBJ2-1; TRBD1 matches 10 bases. This CDR3 has 16 amino acids. Trimming took 0 bases from V and 3 from J; bases not matched to a gene: 5. From germline, CDR1 is DFQATT and CDR2 SNEGSKA (reference sequence). CDR3 DNA sequence: TGCAGTGCTAGAGATTGGACAGGGGGTCTCTACAATGAGCAGTTCTTC. Its translation is CSARDWTGGLYNEQFF.

This clonotype showed up just a few times. The rearrangement joins TRBV7-8 to TRBJ2-3, with 9 bases aligning to TRBD2. J lost 5 bases, V lost 5 bases, and 23 bases had no gene match. The CDR3 has 20 residues. Germline CDR1 reads SGHVS; CDR2 reads FQNEAQ. The CDR3 DNA is TGTGCCAGCAGCCCCCCTCGCGCGACAACCGGGACTAGCCCCGGAGATACGCAGTATTTT. It encodes CASSPPRATTGTSPGDTQYF.